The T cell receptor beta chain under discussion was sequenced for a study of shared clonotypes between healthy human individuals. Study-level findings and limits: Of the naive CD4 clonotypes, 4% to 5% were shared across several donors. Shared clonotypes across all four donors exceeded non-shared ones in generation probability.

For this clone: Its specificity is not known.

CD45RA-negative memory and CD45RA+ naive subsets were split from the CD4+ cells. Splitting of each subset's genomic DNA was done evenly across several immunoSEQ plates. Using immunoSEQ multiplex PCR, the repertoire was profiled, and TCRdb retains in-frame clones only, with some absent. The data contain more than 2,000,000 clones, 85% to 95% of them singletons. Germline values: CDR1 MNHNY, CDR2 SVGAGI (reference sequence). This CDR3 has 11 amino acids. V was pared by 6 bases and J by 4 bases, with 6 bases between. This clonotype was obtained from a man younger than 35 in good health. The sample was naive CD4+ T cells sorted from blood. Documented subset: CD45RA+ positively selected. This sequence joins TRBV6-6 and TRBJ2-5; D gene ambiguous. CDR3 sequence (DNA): TGTGCCAGCAGATCTACAGAGACCCAGTACTTC. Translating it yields CASRSTETQYF.